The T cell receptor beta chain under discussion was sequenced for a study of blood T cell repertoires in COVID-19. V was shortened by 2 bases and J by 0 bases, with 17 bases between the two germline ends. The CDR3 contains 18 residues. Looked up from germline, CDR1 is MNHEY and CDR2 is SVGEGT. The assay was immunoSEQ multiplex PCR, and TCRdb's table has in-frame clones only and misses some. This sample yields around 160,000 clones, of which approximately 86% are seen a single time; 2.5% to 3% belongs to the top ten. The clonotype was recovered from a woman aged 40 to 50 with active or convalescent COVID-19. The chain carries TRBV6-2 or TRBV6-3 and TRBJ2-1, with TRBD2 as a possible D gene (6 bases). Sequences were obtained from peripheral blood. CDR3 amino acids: CASSYDKLASSSYNEQFF. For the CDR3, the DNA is TGTGCCAGCAGTTACGACAAACTAGCCTCAAGCTCCTACAATGAGCAGTTCTTC.